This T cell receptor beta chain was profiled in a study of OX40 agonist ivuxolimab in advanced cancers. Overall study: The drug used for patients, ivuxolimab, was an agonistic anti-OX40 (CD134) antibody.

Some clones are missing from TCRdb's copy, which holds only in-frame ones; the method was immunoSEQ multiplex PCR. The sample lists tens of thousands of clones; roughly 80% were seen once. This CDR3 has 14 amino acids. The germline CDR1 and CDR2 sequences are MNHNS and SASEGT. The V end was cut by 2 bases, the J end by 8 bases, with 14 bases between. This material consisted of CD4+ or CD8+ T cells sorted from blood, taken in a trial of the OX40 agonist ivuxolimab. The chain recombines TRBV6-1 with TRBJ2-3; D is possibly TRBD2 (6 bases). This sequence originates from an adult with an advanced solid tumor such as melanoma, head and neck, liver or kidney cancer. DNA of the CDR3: TGTGCCAGCAGTGAATCGGCGGGGAGGCCTACGCAGTATTTT. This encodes CASSESAGRPTQYF.